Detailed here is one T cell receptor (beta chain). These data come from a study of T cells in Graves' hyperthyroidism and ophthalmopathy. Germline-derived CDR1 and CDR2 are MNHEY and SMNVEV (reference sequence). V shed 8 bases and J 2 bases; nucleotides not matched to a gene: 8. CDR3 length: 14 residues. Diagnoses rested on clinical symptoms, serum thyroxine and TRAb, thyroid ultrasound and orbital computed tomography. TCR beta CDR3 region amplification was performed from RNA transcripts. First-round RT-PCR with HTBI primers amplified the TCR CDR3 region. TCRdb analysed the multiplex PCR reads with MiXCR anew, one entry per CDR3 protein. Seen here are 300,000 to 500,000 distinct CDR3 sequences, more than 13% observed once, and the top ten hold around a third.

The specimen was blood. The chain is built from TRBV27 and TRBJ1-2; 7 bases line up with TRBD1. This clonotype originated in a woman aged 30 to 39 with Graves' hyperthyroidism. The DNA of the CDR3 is TGTGCCAGCCGGACAGGTATTGCCAACTATGGCTACACCTTC. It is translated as CASRTGIANYGYTF.